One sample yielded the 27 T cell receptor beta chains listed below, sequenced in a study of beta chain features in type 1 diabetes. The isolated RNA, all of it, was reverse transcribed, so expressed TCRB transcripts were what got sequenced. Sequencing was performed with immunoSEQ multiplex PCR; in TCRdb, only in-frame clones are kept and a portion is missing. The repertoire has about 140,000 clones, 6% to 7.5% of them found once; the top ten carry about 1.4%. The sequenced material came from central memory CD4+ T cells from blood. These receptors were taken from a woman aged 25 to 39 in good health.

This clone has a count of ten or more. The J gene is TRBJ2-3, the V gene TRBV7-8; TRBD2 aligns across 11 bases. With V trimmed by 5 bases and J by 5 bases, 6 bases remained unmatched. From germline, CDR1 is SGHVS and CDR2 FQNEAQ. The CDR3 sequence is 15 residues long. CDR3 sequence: CASSVWLAGGDTQYF. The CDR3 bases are TGTGCCAGCAGCGTCTGGCTAGCGGGAGGAGATACGCAGTATTTT.

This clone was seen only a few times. CDR3 sequence: CASSREETQYF. In nucleotides, the CDR3 is TGTGCCAGCAGCAGGGAAGAGACCCAGTACTTC. The chain has TRBV2 and TRBJ2-5; D is perhaps TRBD1 (5 bases). V lost 6 bases, J lost 3 bases, and 5 bases lay in between. The CDR3 is made up of 11 amino acids. Germline CDR1 is SNHLY and CDR2 is FYNNEI.

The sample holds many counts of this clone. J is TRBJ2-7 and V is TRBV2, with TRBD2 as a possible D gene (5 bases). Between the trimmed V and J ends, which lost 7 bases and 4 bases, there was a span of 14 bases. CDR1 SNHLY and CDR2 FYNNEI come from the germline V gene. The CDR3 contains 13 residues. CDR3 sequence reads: CASTNGIRYEQYF. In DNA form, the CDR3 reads TGTGCCAGCACCAACGGGATCAGATACGAGCAGTACTTC.

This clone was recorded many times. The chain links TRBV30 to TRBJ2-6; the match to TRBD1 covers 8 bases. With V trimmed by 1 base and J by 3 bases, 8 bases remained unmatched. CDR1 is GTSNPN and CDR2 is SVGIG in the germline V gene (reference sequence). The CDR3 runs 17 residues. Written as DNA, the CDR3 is TGTGCCTGGAGTGGGACAGGGTTTATGAGTGGGGCCAACGTCCTGACTTTC. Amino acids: CAWSGTGFMSGANVLTF.

CDR3 nucleotide sequence: TGTGCCAGCAGTTTAACCTCCCAGGTAGCTTTCTTT. Its translation: CASSLTSQVAFF. The gene calls are TRBV28 and TRBJ1-1; D ambiguous. This CDR3 is built from 12 residues. CDR1 and CDR2 (germline): MDHEN, SYDVKM. With 2 bases removed from V and 10 bases from J, the gap between germline ends came to 11 bases. The full variable domain, completed using reference TRBV28 and TRBJ1-1, is DVKVTQSSRYLVKRTGEKVFLECVQDMDHENMFWYRQDPGLGLRLIYFSYDVKMKEKGDIPEGYSVSREKKERFSLILESASTNQTSMYLCASSLTSQVAFFGQGTRLTVV.

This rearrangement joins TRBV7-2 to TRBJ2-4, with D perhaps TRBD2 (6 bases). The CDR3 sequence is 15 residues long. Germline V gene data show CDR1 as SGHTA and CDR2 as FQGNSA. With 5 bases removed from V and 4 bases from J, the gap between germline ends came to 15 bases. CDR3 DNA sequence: TGTGCCAGCAGCCAGGGAGGTAGCGGAAAAAACATTCAGTACTTC. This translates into CASSQGGSGKNIQYF.

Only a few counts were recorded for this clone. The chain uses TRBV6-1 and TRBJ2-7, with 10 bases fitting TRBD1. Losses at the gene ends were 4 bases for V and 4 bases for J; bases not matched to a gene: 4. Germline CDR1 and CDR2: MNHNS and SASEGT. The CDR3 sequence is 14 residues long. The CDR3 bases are TGTGCCAGCAGTGTCCGACAGGGGGCTTACGAGCAGTACTTC. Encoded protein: CASSVRQGAYEQYF.

This CDR3 is CASSLSRASNEKLFF. CDR3 DNA: TGTGCCAGCAGCCTCAGCAGGGCCTCTAATGAAAAACTGTTTTTT. The chain combines TRBV5-4 with TRBJ1-4; a weak D match, TRBD1 (5 bases). CDR3 size: 15 residues. Trimming took 4 bases from V and 3 from J, leaving 13 bases between them. Germline V gives CDR1 SGHNT, CDR2 YYREEE (reference sequence).

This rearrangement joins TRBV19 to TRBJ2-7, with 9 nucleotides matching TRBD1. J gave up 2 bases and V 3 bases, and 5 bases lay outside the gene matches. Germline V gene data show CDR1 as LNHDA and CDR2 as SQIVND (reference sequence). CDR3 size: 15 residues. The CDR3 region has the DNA TGTGCCAGTAGTATGGGGACAGGGCCTACCTACGAGCAGTACTTC. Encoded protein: CASSMGTGPTYEQYF.

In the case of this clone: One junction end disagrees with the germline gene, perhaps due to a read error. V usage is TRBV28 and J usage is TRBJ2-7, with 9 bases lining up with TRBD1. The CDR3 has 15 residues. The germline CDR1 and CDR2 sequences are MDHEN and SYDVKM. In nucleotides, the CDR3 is TGTGCCAGCAGTCTATGGGGGGGACAGGGACACGAGCAGTACTTC. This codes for CASSLWGGQGHEQYF.

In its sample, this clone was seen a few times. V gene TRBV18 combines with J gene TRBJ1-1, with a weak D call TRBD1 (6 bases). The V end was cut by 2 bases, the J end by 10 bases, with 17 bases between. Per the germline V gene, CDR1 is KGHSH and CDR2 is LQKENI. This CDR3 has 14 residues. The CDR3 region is CASSPGTNRGGAFF. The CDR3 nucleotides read TGTGCCAGCTCACCAGGGACAAACCGCGGGGGAGCTTTCTTT.

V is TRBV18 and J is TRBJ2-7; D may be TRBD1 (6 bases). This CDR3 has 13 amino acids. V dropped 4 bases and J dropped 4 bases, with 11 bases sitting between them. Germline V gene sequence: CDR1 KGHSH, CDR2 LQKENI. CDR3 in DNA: TGTGCCAGCTCACTTGGGACACCATACGAGCAGTACTTC. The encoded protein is CASSLGTPYEQYF. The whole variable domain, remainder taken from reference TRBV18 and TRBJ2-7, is NAGVMQNPRHLVRRRGQEARLRCSPMKGHSHVYWYRQLPEEGLKFMVYLQKENIIDESGMPKERFSAEFPKEGPSILRIQQVVRGDSAAYFCASSLGTPYEQYFGPGTRLTVT.

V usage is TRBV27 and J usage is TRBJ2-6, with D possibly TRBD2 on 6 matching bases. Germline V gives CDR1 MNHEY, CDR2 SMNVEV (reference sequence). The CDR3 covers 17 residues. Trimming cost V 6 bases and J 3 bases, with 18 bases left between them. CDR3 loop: CASSPTGAVFGANVLTF. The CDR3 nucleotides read TGTGCCAGCAGCCCCACGGGAGCGGTCTTTGGGGCCAACGTCCTGACTTTC.

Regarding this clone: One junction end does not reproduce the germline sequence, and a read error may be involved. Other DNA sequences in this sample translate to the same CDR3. This CDR3 reads CASRASGSPSEQYF. CDR3 sequence (DNA): TGTGCCAGCAGAGCTAGCGGGAGTCCTTCCGAGCAGTACTTC. V usage is TRBV4-1 and J usage is TRBJ2-7; 10 bases map to TRBD2. Germline lookup yields CDR1 MGHRA and CDR2 YSYEKL. The CDR3 covers 14 residues.

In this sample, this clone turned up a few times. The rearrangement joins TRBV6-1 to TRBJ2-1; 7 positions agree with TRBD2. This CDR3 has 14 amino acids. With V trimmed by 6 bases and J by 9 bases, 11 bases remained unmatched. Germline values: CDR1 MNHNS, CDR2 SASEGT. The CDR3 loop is CASSPQTSRGEQFF. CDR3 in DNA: TGTGCCAGCAGCCCCCAGACTAGCCGCGGTGAGCAGTTCTTC.

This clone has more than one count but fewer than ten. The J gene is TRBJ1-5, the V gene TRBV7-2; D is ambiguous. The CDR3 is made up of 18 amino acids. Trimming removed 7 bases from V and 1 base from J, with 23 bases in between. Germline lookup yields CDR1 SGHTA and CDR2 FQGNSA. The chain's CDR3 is CASTFIGEGFPSNQPQHF. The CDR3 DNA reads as TGTGCCAGCACCTTTATCGGGGAGGGCTTCCCCAGCAATCAGCCCCAGCATTTT. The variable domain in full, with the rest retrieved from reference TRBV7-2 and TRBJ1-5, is GAGVSQSPSNKVTEKGKDVELRCDPISGHTALYWYRQSLGQGLEFLIYFQGNSAPDKSGLPSDRFSAERTGGSVSTLTIQRTQQEDSAVYLCASTFIGEGFPSNQPQHFGDGTRLSIL.

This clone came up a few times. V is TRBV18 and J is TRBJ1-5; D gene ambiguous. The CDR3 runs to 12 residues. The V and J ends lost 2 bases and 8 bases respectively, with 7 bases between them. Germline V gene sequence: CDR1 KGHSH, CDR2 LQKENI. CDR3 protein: CASSPGSEPQHF. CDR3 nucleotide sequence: TGTGCCAGCTCACCAGGTTCGGAGCCCCAGCATTTT.

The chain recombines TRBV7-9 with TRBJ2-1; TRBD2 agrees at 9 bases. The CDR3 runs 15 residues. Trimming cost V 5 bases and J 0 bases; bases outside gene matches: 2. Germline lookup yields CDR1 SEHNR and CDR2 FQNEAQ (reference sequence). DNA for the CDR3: TGTGCCAGCAGCCTTAGCGGGAGCTCCTACAATGAGCAGTTCTTC. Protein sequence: CASSLSGSSYNEQFF.

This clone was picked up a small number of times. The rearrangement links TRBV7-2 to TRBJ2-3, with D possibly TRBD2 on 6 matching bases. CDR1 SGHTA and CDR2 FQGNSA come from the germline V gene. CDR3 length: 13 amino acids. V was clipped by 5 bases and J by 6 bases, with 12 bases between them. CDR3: CASSPVREDTQYF. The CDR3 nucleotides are TGTGCCAGCAGCCCCGTTCGGGAGGATACGCAGTATTTT.

This chain's CDR3 is CASSLAGVNNEQFF. CDR3 coding DNA: TGTGCCAGCAGCTTAGCGGGAGTTAACAATGAGCAGTTCTTC. V is TRBV7-9 and J is TRBJ2-1; tentative D call: TRBD2 (5 bases). Per the germline V gene, CDR1 is SEHNR and CDR2 is FQNEAQ (reference sequence). Trimming took off 0 bases at V and 5 bases at J, with 8 bases between the two ends. This CDR3 has 14 amino acids.

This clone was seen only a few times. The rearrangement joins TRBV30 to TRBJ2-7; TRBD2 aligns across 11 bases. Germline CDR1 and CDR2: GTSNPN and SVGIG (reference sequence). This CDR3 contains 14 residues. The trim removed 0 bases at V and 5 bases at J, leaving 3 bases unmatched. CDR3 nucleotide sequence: TGTGCCTGGAGTGTAAGGGGACTAGCGGACGAGCAGTACTTC. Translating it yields CAWSVRGLADEQYF.

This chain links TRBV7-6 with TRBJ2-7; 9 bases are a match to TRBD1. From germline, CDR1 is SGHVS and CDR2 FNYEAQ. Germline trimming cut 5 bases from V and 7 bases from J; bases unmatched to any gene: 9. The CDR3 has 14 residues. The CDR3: CASSQAQGAREQYF. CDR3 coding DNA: TGTGCCAGCAGCCAAGCACAGGGGGCTCGGGAGCAGTACTTC.

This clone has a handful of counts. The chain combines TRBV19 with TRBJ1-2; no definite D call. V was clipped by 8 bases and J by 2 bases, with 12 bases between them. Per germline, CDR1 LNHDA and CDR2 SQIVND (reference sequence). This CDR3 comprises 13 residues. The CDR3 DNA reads TGTGCCAGTCTCCAGACTGGGAACTATGGCTACACCTTC. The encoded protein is CASLQTGNYGYTF.

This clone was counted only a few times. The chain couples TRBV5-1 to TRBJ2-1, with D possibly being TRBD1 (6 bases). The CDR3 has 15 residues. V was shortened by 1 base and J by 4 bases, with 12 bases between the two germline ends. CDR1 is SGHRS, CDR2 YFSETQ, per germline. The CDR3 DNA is TGCGCCAGCAGCTTGTCACAGGGAAATTACAATGAGCAGTTCTTC. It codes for CASSLSQGNYNEQFF.

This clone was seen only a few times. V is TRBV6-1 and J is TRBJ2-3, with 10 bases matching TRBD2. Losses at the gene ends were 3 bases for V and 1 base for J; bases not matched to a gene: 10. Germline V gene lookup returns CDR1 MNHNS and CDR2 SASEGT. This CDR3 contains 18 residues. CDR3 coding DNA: TGTGCCAGCAGTGACAGCGGGAGGGCCTTACGAGGCACAGATACGCAGTATTTT. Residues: CASSDSGRALRGTDTQYF.

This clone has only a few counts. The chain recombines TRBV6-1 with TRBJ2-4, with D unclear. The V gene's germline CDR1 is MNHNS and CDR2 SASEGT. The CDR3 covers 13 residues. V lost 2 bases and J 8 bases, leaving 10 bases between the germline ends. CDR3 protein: CASSETRVDIQYF. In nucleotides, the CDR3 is TGTGCCAGCAGTGAAACCCGGGTAGACATTCAGTACTTC.

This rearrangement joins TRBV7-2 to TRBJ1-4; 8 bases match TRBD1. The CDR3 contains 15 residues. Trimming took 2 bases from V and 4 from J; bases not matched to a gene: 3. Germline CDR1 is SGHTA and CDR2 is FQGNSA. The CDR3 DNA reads TGTGCCAGCAGCTTATCCACAGGGGGTAATGAAAAACTGTTTTTT. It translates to CASSLSTGGNEKLFF.